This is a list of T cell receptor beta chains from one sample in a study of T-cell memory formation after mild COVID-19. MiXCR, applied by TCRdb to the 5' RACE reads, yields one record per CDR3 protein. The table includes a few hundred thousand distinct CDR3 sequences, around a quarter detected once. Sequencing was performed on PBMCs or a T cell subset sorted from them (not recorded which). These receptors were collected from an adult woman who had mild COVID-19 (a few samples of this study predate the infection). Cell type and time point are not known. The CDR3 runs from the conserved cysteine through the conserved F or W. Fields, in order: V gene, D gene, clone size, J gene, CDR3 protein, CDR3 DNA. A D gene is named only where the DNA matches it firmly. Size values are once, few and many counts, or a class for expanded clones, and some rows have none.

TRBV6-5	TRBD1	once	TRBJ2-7	CASSYSIGASGGFYEQYF	TGTGCCAGCAGTTACTCAATAGGAGCGTCAGGGGGCTTCTACGAGCAGTACTTC
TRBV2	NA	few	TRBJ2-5	CASSYRTQYF	TGTGCCAGCAGTTACAGGACCCAGTACTTC
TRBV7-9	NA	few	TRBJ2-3	CASSVGSPNTQYF	TGTGCCAGCAGCGTCGGATCCCCGAATACGCAGTATTTT
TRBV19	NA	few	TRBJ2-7	CASSIVPGYEQYF	TGTGCCAGTAGTATAGTCCCCGGCTACGAGCAGTACTTC
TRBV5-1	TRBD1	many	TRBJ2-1	CASSLGQGRNEQFF	TGTGCCAGCAGCTTAGGACAGGGTCGGAATGAGCAGTTCTTC
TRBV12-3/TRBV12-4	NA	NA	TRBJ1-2	CASSLEGGVGGYTF	TGTGCCAGCAGTTTAGAAGGGGGTGTTGGTGGCTACACCTTC
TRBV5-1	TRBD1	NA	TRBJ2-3	CASSQTGEDTQYF	TGCGCCAGCAGCCAAACAGGGGAGGATACGCAGTATTTT
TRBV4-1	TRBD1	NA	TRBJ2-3	CASSQDGGGTGADTQYF	TGCGCCAGCAGCCAAGATGGCGGCGGGACAGGGGCAGATACGCAGTATTTT
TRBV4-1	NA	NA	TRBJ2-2	CASSQEYSNTGELFF	TGCGCCAGCAGCCAAGAGTACTCCAACACCGGGGAGCTGTTTTTT
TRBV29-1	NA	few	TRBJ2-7	CSVSGETYEQYF	TGCAGCGTGTCTGGGGAGACCTACGAGCAGTACTTC
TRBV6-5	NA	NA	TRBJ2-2	CASKNGGANTGELFF	TGTGCCAGCAAAAACGGGGGAGCGAACACCGGGGAGCTGTTTTTT
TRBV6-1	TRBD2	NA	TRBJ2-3	CASSGWEGLDTQYF	TGTGCCAGCAGTGGCTGGGAGGGCTTAGATACGCAGTATTTT
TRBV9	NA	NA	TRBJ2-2	CASSVVQNTGELFF	TGTGCCAGCAGCGTAGTTCAGAACACCGGGGAGCTGTTTTTT
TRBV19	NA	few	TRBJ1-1	CASRLGQTEAFF	TGTGCCAGTAGGCTGGGACAAACTGAAGCTTTCTTT
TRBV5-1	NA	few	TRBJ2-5	CASNGVVEETQYF	TGCGCCAGCAACGGTGTAGTAGAGGAGACCCAGTACTTC
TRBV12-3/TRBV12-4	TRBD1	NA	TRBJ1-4	CASSFGTENEKLFF	TGTGCCAGCAGTTTCGGGACAGAGAATGAAAAACTGTTTTTT
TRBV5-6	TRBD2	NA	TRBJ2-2	CASSSRTSGVANTGELFF	TGTGCCAGCAGCTCCCGGACTAGCGGAGTCGCGAACACCGGGGAGCTGTTTTTT
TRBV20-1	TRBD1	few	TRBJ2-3	CSTQTGGYGTDTQYF	TGCAGCACCCAGACAGGGGGCTACGGCACAGATACGCAGTATTTT
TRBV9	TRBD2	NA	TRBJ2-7	CASSVGLAGTQPSYEQYF	TGTGCCAGCAGCGTGGGACTAGCGGGGACCCAGCCCTCCTACGAGCAGTACTTC
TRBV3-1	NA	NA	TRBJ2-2	CASSLGNGELFF	TGTGCCAGCAGCCTAGGGAACGGGGAGCTGTTTTTT
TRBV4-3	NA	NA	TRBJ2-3	CASSPWLGLTDTQYF	TGCGCCAGCAGCCCCTGGCTAGGGCTTACAGATACGCAGTATTTT
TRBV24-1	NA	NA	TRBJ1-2	CATSSGSYGYTF	TGTGCCACATCATCCGGGAGCTATGGCTACACCTTC
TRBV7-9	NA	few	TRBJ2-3	CASSLMRPGTDTQYF	TGTGCCAGCAGCTTAATGCGGCCCGGCACAGATACGCAGTATTTT
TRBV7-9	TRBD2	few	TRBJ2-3	CASSLGLADYTDTQYF	TGTGCCAGCAGCTTGGGACTAGCGGATTACACAGATACGCAGTATTTT
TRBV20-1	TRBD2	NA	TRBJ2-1	CSATKTSGGLNEQFF	TGCAGTGCAACTAAGACTAGCGGGGGGTTGAATGAGCAGTTCTTC
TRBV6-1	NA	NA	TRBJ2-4	CASSEAPGQGLNIQYF	TGTGCCAGCAGTGAAGCGCCCGGTCAGGGTTTAAACATTCAGTACTTC
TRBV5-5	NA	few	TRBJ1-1	CASSAQGLEAFF	TGTGCCAGCAGCGCACAGGGTCTGGAAGCTTTCTTT
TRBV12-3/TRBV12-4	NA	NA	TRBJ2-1	CASRQGFGGEQFF	TGTGCCAGCAGACAGGGTTTTGGGGGTGAGCAGTTCTTC
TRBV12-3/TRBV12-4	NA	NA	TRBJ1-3	CASSLNPGTGNTIYF	TGTGCCAGCAGTTTAAATCCAGGGACTGGAAACACCATATATTTT
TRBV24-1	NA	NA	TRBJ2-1	CATSDFGSNGRAVGDEQFF	TGTGCCACCAGTGATTTCGGCTCGAATGGCAGGGCGGTGGGTGATGAGCAGTTCTTC
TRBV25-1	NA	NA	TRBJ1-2	CASSVPGKNLDGYTF	TGTGCCAGCAGTGTTCCGGGAAAGAATTTGGATGGCTACACCTTC
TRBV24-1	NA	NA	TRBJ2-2	CATRGTRGTGELFF	TGTGCCACCCGAGGAACAAGGGGCACCGGGGAGCTGTTTTTT
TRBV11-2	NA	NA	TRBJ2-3	CASSSGTLLSTDTQYF	TGTGCCAGCAGCTCTGGGACCTTGCTTAGCACAGATACGCAGTATTTT
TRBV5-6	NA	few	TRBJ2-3	CASSWVPRNTQYF	TGTGCCAGCAGCTGGGTCCCAAGGAATACGCAGTATTTT
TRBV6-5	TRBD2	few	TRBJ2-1	CASSKLAANSNEQFF	TGTGCCAGCAGTAAACTAGCGGCGAACTCCAATGAGCAGTTCTTC
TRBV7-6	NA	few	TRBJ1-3	CASSTWGKKGGNTIYF	TGTGCCAGCAGCACCTGGGGGAAAAAGGGAGGAAACACCATATATTTT
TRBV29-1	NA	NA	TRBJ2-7	CSVEVTRGEQYF	TGCAGCGTTGAAGTGACCAGGGGCGAGCAGTACTTC
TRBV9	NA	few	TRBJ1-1	CASSSGRAANEAFF	TGTGCCAGCAGTAGTGGACGGGCCGCAAATGAAGCTTTCTTT
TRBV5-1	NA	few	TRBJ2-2	CASSSTGRSNTGELFF	TGCGCCAGCAGCTCCACCGGACGGTCGAACACCGGGGAGCTGTTTTTT
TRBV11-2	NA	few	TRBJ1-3	CASSADSSLSGNTIYF	TGTGCCAGCAGCGCCGACAGTTCCCTCTCTGGAAACACCATATATTTT
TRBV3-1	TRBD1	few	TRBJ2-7	CASSSRDRATYEQYF	TGTGCCAGCAGCTCCCGGGACAGGGCGACCTACGAGCAGTACTTC
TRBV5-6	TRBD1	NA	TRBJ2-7	CASSLFDRAAYEQYF	TGTGCCAGCAGCTTGTTCGACAGGGCAGCCTACGAGCAGTACTTC
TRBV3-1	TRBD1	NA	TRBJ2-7	CASSQAGQKKNEQYF	TGTGCCAGCAGCCAAGCGGGACAGAAGAAGAATGAGCAGTACTTC
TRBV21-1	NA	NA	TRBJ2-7	CASSLGLDRAYEQYF	TGTGCCAGCAGCTTAGGGTTGGACAGAGCCTACGAGCAGTACTTC
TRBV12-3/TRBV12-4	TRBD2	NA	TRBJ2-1	CASSSGLASGEQFF	TGTGCCAGCAGTTCCGGACTAGCTTCAGGCGAGCAGTTCTTC
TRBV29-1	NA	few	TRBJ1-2	CSAPGRGGYTF	TGCAGCGCACCTGGGAGAGGAGGCTACACCTTC
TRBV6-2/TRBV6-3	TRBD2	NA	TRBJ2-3	CASSYSMRGGGPTDTQYF	TGTGCCAGCAGTTACTCGATGCGCGGGGGGGGACCCACAGATACGCAGTATTTT
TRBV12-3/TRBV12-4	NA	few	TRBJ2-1	CASSSVSGNEQFF	TGTGCCAGCAGTTCTGTCAGCGGGAATGAGCAGTTCTTC
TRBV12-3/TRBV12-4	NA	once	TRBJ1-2	CASSQWGESYGYTF	TGTGCCAGCAGTCAGTGGGGGGAAAGCTATGGCTACACCTTC
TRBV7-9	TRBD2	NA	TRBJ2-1	CASSLVGTGGPGDEQFF	TGTGCCAGCAGCTTGGTAGGAACGGGAGGGCCAGGCGATGAGCAGTTCTTC
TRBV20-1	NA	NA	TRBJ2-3	CSASGTATDTQYF	TGCAGTGCTAGCGGGACGGCAACCGATACGCAGTATTTT
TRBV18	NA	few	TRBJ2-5	CASYTTIPTPYQETQYF	TGTGCCAGCTACACGACGATCCCGACTCCGTACCAAGAGACCCAGTACTTC
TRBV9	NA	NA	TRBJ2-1	CASSPDGRTTHNEQFF	TGTGCCAGCAGCCCCGATGGACGGACTACACACAATGAGCAGTTCTTC
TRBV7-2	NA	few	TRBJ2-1	CASSLVGGGSYNEQFF	TGTGCCAGCAGCTTAGTGGGGGGCGGCTCATACAATGAGCAGTTCTTC
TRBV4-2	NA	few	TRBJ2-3	CASSQRALATDTQYF	TGTGCCAGCAGCCAAAGGGCACTAGCCACAGATACGCAGTATTTT
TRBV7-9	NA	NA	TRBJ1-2	CASSLEQGFYGYTF	TGTGCCAGCAGCTTAGAGCAGGGTTTCTATGGCTACACCTTC
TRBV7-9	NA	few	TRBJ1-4	CASSYSGTNNEKLFF	TGTGCCAGCAGCTACTCCGGGACCAATAATGAAAAACTGTTTTTT
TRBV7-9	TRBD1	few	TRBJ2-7	CASSIRDRSYEQYF	TGTGCCAGCAGCATCCGGGACAGATCCTACGAGCAGTACTTC
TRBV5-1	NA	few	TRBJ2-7	CASTTLGGYEQYF	TGCGCCAGCACCACTTTAGGGGGCTACGAGCAGTACTTC